Shown below are 19 T cell receptor beta chains from a single sample sequenced in a study of blood T cells in healthy people across ages. Alongside a J-beta primer mix, a sample-barcoded 5' primer served in a second PCR lasting about 7 to 11 cycles. TCRdb ran MiXCR on the 5' RACE reads and lists one entry per CDR3 protein. The table shows just under 750,000 distinct CDR3 sequences, with 22% occurring only once. Sequenced material: blood. Receptors were obtained from an older man in good health.

With regard to this clonotype: The junction departs from germline at one end; a sequencing error may be responsible. This rearrangement joins TRBV3-1 to TRBJ2-1; D may be TRBD1 or TRBD2 (5 bases each). CDR3 size: 15 residues. The V gene's germline CDR1 is LGHDT and CDR2 YNNKEL (reference sequence). CDR3 coding DNA: TGTGCCAGCACCCAAGAGGGGCATAGATACAATGAGCAGTTCTTC. Translating gives CASTQEGHRYNEQFF.

V is TRBV24-1 and J is TRBJ2-5, with 8 bases aligning to TRBD1. The CDR3 loop spans 16 amino acids. From germline, CDR1 is KGHDR and CDR2 SFDVKD. The J segment lost 9 bases and the V segment lost 2 bases, leaving 13 bases of the junction unmatched. The CDR3 DNA is TGTGCCACCAGTGATTCGGGACAGGCCGGAAGGGGTGCCCAGTACTTC. This translates into CATSDSGQAGRGAQYF.

The chain carries TRBV10-3 and TRBJ1-2; D is possibly TRBD1 (5 bases). The CDR3 extends over 14 amino acids. Germline V gene sequence: CDR1 ENHRY, CDR2 SYGVKD. Deletions cut 2 bases from V and 8 bases from J, with 15 bases between. CDR3 in DNA: TGTGCCATCAGTGAGGGGACTTTGACGGGCGGCTACACCTTC. It yields the protein CAISEGTLTGGYTF.

This clonotype was counted only a few times. The V gene is TRBV6-1, the J gene TRBJ2-2; TRBD1 matches at 8 bases. Germline CDR1 MNHNS, CDR2 SASEGT. The CDR3 extends over 14 amino acids. Trimming at V came to 6 bases and at J to 3 bases, leaving 3 bases not matched to a gene. CDR3 nucleotides: TGTGCCAGCAGGGACAGGGTGGACACCGGGGAGCTGTTTTTT. Translating gives CASRDRVDTGELFF.

This clonotype was recorded a few times. This chain uses TRBV7-3 with TRBJ2-1; D is undetermined. The germline V and J ends were trimmed by 4 bases and 10 bases, with 14 bases remaining between them. This CDR3 is built from 13 residues. Germline assignment: CDR1 SGHTA and CDR2 FQGTGA. DNA for the CDR3: TGTGCCAGCAGCTCCCCTAACGGGTTGGAGCAGTTCTTC. This sequence encodes CASSSPNGLEQFF. The whole variable domain, remainder taken from reference TRBV7-3 and TRBJ2-1, is GAGVSQTPSNKVTEKGKYVELRCDPISGHTALYWYRQSLGQGPEFLIYFQGTGAADDSGLPNDRFFAVRPEGSVSTLKIQRTERGDSAVYLCASSSPNGLEQFFGPGTRLTVL.

The chain couples TRBV10-3 to TRBJ2-7; no clear D gene. From germline, CDR1 is ENHRY and CDR2 SYGVKD. This CDR3 spans 13 amino acids. V lost 6 bases and J 3 bases, leaving 12 bases between the germline ends. CDR3 loop: CAISRTDNYEQYF. The CDR3 DNA reads TGTGCCATCAGCCGGACCGATAACTACGAGCAGTACTTC.

The chain employs TRBV6-5 and TRBJ2-2; unclear D gene. This CDR3 spans 15 amino acids. CDR1 MNHEY and CDR2 SVGAGI come from the germline V gene. V shed 6 bases and J shed 2 bases, with 13 bases lying between them. In DNA form, the CDR3 reads TGTGCCAGCAGGCCCGGGTCATCAAACACCGGGGAGCTGTTTTTT. Protein product: CASRPGSSNTGELFF.

This clonotype was seen repeatedly, ten times or more. The rearrangement joins TRBV28 to TRBJ2-3, with a weak D call TRBD2 (5 bases). Germline CDR1 is MDHEN and CDR2 is SYDVKM. There are 10 residues in the CDR3. The ends were cut back, 8 bases at V and 5 bases at J, with 5 bases in the middle. The CDR3 sequence: CASGRDTQYF. The CDR3 DNA follows: TGTGCCAGCGGGAGAGATACGCAGTATTTT.

The V and J genes are TRBV9 and TRBJ2-1; 11 bases are shared with TRBD2. V was pared by 0 bases and J by 8 bases, with 4 bases of the junction left unmatched. The CDR3 spans 15 residues. Germline CDR1 SGDLS, CDR2 YYNGEE. The CDR3 loop is CASSVGTSGRYEQFF. As DNA, the CDR3 is TGTGCCAGCAGCGTAGGGACTAGCGGGCGATATGAGCAGTTCTTC.

DNA of the CDR3: TGTGCCAGCAGCTTATTTATAGCGGGAGACCGTGCGGTGGACTACAATGAGCAGTTCTTC. It is translated as CASSLFIAGDRAVDYNEQFF. The chain couples TRBV7-6 to TRBJ2-1, with 9 bases identical to TRBD2. This CDR3 is built from 20 residues. Germline V gene sequence: CDR1 SGHVS, CDR2 FNYEAQ. The V gene end was trimmed by 2 bases and the J gene end by 3 bases; junction bases not matched to a gene: 17.

This clonotype was seen a few times. One end of the junction fails to match germline, which may point to a read error. This sequence joins TRBV9 and TRBJ2-1, with 7 positions matching TRBD1. Gene TRBJ2-7 matches the end of the DNA better, so the J call may be wrong. CDR3 length: 14 residues. Germline CDR1 SGDLS, CDR2 YYNGEE. In DNA form, the CDR3 reads TGCGCCAATCAAGCGACAGGGTCAAGCTACGAGCAGTACTTC. Residues: CANQATGSSYEQYF.

There are a few counts of this clonotype. V usage is TRBV12-3 or TRBV12-4 and J usage is TRBJ1-4; tentative D call: TRBD1 (5 bases). V lost 5 bases, J lost 8 bases, and 15 bases lay in between. The CDR3 is made up of 14 amino acids. Written as DNA, the CDR3 is TGTGCCAGCAGTCAGGGCGCAGCCCGGGAAAAACTGTTTTTT. It translates to CASSQGAAREKLFF.

This clonotype came up many times. This chain links TRBV12-3 or TRBV12-4 with TRBJ2-1, with D uncertain. This CDR3 comprises 13 residues. V lost 5 bases, J lost 4 bases, and 9 bases lay in between. CDR3 region: CASSRVYYNEQFF. The CDR3 nucleotides are TGTGCCAGCAGTAGGGTGTATTACAATGAGCAGTTCTTC.

The CDR3, as DNA: TGTGCCAGCAGCGGCTGGACTAGCGGGAGTCGCACCGGGGAGCTGTTTTTT. This encodes CASSGWTSGSRTGELFF. The V gene is TRBV7-3, the J gene TRBJ2-2; 13 bases align to TRBD2. The V gene end was trimmed by 5 bases and the J gene end by 4 bases; junction bases not matched to a gene: 7. Germline lookup yields CDR1 SGHTA and CDR2 FQGTGA. The CDR3 contains 17 residues.

This clonotype was recorded a few times. The chain joins TRBV24-1 to TRBJ2-5; D is ambiguous. V lost 5 bases, J lost 5 bases, and 8 bases lay in between. The CDR3 has 12 residues. From germline, CDR1 is KGHDR and CDR2 SFDVKD. CDR3 nucleotide sequence: TGTGCCACCAGTGCCAACGAGGAGACCCAGTACTTC. Its translation: CATSANEETQYF.

This clonotype showed up just a few times. The V call is TRBV5-1, the J call TRBJ2-3; TRBD1 might be the D (6 bases). Germline CDR1 SGHRS, CDR2 YFSETQ. Trimming left V 2 bases short and J 5 bases short, with 12 bases between. The CDR3 has 14 amino acids. CDR3 protein: CASSLGGMRDTQYF. The CDR3 DNA sequence: TGCGCCAGCAGCTTAGGGGGAATGAGAGATACGCAGTATTTT.

The J gene is TRBJ2-3, the V gene TRBV6-5; D is possibly TRBD1 (5 bases). The germline CDR1 and CDR2 sequences are MNHEY and SVGAGI. Trimming removed 6 bases at V and 5 bases at J, with 12 bases between. The CDR3 has 13 amino acids. CDR3 bases: TGTGCCAGCAGCCGATCGACAGTAGATACGCAGTATTTT. This gives the protein CASSRSTVDTQYF.

This clonotype has at least ten counts. The J gene is TRBJ1-4, the V gene TRBV29-1, with no clear D. V lost 4 bases to trimming and J lost 4 bases, with 7 bases between them. The CDR3 is 12 amino acids. The germline V gene has CDR1 SQVTM and CDR2 ANQGSEA. CDR3 residues: CSVGGSNEKLFF. DNA for the CDR3: TGCAGCGTTGGGGGTAGTAATGAAAAACTGTTTTTT.

This clonotype turned up a few times. This chain joins TRBV6-5 and TRBJ1-4; D is unresolved. V was clipped by 6 bases and J by 0 bases, with 11 bases between them. The CDR3 consists of 15 residues. CDR1 MNHEY and CDR2 SVGAGI come from the germline V gene. The CDR3 is CASRLEGATNEKLFF. The CDR3 DNA reads TGTGCCAGCAGATTAGAGGGCGCAACTAATGAAAAACTGTTTTTT.